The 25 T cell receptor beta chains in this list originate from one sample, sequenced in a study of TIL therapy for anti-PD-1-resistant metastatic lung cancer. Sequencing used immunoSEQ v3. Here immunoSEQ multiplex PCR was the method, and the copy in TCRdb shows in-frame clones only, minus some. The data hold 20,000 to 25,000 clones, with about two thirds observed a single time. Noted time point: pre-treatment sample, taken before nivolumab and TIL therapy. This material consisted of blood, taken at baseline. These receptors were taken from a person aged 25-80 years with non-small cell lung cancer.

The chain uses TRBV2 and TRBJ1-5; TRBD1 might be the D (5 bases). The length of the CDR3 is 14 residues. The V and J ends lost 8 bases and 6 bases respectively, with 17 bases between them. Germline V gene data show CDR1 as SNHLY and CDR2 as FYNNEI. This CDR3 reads CASQRGGGSQPQHF. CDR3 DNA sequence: TGTGCCAGCCAAAGGGGTGGGGGAAGTCAGCCCCAGCATTTT.

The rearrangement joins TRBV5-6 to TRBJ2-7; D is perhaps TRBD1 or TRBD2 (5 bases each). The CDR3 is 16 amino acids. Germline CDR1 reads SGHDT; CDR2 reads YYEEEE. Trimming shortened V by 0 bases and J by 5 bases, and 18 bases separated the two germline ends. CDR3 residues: CASSLGLGRAWDEQYF. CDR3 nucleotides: TGTGCCAGCAGCTTGGGTTTGGGACGGGCTTGGGACGAGCAGTACTTC.

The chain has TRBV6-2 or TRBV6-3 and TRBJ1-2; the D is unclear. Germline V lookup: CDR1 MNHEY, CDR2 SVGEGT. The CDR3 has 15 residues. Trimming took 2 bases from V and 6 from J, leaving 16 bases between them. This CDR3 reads CASSYALRRTDGYTF. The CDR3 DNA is TGTGCCAGCAGTTACGCCCTCCGCAGGACCGATGGCTACACCTTC.

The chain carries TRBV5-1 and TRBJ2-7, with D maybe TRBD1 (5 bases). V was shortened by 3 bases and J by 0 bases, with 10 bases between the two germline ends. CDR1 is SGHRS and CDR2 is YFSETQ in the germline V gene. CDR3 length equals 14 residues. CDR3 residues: CASSYLTDSYEQYF. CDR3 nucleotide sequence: TGCGCCAGCAGCTACCTGACAGACTCCTACGAGCAGTACTTC.

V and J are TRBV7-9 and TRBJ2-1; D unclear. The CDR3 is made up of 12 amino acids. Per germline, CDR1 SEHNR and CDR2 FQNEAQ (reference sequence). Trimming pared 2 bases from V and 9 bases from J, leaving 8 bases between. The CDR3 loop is CASSLLGREQFF. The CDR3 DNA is TGTGCCAGCAGCTTACTCGGTCGTGAGCAGTTCTTC.

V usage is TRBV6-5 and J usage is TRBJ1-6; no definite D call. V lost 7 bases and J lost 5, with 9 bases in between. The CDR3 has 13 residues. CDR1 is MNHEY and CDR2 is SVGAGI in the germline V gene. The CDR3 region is CASKSIDNSPLHF. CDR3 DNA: TGTGCCAGCAAATCGATAGATAATTCACCCCTCCACTTT.

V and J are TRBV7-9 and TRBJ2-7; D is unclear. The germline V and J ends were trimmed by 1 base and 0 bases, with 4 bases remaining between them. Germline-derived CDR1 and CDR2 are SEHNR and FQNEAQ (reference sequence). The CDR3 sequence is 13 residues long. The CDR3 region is CASSLDSSYEQYF. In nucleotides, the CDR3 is TGTGCCAGCAGCTTAGACAGCTCCTACGAGCAGTACTTC.

The CDR3 reads CASMAGTMYNEQFF. The DNA for the CDR3 is TGTGCCAGCATGGCCGGGACCATGTACAATGAGCAGTTCTTC. The V call is TRBV2, the J call TRBJ2-1; D is tentatively TRBD1 or TRBD2 (5 bases each). Germline CDR1 and CDR2: SNHLY and FYNNEI. Deletions cut 7 bases from V and 4 bases from J, with 14 bases between. The CDR3 spans 14 residues.

CDR3 protein: CASRGGQYTEAFF. The CDR3 DNA reads as TGTGCCAGCAGAGGCGGACAGTACACTGAAGCTTTCTTT. This chain connects TRBV6-5 to TRBJ1-1, with D possibly being TRBD1 (6 bases). The CDR3 sequence is 13 residues long. Germline V lookup: CDR1 MNHEY, CDR2 SVGAGI. The ends were cut back, 6 bases at V and 3 bases at J, with 11 bases in the middle.

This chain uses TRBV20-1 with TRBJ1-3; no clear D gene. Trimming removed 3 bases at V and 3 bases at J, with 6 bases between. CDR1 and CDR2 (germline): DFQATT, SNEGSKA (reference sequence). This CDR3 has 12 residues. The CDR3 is CSASTDGNTIYF. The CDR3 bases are TGCAGTGCTAGTACCGATGGAAACACCATATATTTT.

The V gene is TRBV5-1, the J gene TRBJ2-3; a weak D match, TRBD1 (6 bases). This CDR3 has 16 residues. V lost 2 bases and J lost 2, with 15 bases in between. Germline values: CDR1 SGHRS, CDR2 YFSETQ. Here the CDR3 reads CASSLQPQGSTDTQYF. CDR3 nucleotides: TGCGCCAGCAGCTTACAACCCCAGGGGTCCACAGATACGCAGTATTTT.

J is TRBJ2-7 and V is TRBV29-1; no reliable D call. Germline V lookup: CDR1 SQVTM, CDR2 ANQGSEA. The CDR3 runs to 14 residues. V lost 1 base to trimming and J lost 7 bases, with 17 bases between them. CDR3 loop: CSVEVGSWAGEQYF. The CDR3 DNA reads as TGCAGCGTTGAAGTAGGGTCCTGGGCCGGGGAGCAGTACTTC.

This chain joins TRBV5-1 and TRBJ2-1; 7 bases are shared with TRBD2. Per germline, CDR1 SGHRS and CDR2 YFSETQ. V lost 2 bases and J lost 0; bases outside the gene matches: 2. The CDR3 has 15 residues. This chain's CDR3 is CASSFRGDSYNEQFF. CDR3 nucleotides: TGCGCCAGCAGCTTCCGGGGGGACTCCTACAATGAGCAGTTCTTC.

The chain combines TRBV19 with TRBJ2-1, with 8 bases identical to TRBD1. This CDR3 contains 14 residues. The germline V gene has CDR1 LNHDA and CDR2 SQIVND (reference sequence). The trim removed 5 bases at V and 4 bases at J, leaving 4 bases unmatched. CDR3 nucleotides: TGTGCCAGTAGTGACAGGGGCTTTTACAATGAGCAGTTCTTC. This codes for CASSDRGFYNEQFF.

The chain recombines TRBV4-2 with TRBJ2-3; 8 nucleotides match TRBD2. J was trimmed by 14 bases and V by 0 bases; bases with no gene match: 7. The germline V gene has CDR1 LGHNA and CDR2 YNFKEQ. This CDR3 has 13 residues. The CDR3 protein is CASSQESGLGLYF. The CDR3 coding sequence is TGTGCCAGCAGCCAAGAATCGGGACTAGGTCTGTATTTT.

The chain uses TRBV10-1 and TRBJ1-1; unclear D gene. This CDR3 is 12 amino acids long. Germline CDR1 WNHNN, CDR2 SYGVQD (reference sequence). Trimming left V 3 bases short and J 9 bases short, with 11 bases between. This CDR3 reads CASSDTGSKAFF. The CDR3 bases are TGCGCCAGCAGTGACACCGGGTCAAAAGCTTTCTTT.

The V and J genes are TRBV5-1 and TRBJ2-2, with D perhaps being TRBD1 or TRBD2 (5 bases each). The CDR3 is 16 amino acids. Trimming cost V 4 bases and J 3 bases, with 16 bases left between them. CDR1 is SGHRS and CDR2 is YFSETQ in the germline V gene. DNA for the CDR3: TGCGCCAGCAGCATAGAGGGGTATCCCCACACCGGGGAGCTGTTTTTT. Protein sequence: CASSIEGYPHTGELFF.

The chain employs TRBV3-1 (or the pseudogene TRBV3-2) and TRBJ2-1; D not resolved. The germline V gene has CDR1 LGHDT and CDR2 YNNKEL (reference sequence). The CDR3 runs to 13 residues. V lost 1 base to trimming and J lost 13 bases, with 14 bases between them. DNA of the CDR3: TGTGCCAGCAGCCAAGGAAACGGACGGTACCAGTTCTTC. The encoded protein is CASSQGNGRYQFF.

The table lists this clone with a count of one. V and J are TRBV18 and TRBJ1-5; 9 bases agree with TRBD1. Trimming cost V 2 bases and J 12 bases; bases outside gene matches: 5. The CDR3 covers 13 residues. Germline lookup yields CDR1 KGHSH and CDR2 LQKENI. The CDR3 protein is CASSPRQGEYQHF. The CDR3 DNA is TGTGCCAGCTCACCAAGACAGGGGGAGTACCAGCATTTT.

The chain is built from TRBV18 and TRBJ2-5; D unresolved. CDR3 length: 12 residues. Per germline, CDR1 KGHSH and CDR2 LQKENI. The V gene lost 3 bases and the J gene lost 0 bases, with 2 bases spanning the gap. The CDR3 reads CASSPYQETQYF. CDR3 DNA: TGTGCCAGCTCACCGTACCAAGAGACCCAGTACTTC.

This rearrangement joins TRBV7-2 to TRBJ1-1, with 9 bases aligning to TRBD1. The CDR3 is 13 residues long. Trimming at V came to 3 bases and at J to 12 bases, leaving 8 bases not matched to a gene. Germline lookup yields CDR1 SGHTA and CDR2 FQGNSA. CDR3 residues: CASSFTGTGISFF. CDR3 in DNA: TGTGCCAGCAGCTTTACCGGGACAGGGATATCTTTCTTT.

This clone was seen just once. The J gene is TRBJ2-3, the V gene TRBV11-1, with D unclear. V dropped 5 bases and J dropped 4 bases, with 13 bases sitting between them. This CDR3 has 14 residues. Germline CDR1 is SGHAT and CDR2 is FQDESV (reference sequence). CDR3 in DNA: TGTGCCAGCAGCACGGAACAAGTGGCAGATACGCAGTATTTT. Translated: CASSTEQVADTQYF. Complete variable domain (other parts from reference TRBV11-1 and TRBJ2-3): EAEVAQSPRYKITEKSQAVAFWCDPISGHATLYWYRQILGQGPELLVQFQDESVVDDSQLPKDRFSAERLKGVDSTLKIQPAELGDSAMYLCASSTEQVADTQYFGPGTRLTVL.

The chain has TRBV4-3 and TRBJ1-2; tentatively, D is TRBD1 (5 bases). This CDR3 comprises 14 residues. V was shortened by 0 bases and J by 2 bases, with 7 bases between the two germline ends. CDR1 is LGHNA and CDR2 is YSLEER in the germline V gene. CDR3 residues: CASSQDRGNYGYTF. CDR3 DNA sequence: TGCGCCAGCAGCCAAGATCGGGGGAACTATGGCTACACCTTC.

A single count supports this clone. CDR3 residues: CAWSRLRYTEAFF. CDR3 sequence (DNA): TGTGCCTGGAGTCGTTTGAGGTACACTGAAGCTTTCTTT. The chain has TRBV30 and TRBJ1-1, with D unresolved. CDR3 length equals 13 residues. Germline V CDR1 and CDR2: GTSNPN, SVGIG (reference sequence). V lost 2 bases and J 3 bases, leaving 10 bases between the germline ends. The full variable domain, in which reference TRBV30 and TRBJ1-1 provide the parts outside the CDR3, is SQTIHQWPATLVQPVGSPLSLECTVEGTSNPNLYWYRQAAGRGLQLLFYSVGIGQISSEVPQNLSASRPQDRQFILSSKKLLLSDSGFYLCAWSRLRYTEAFFGQGTRLTVV.

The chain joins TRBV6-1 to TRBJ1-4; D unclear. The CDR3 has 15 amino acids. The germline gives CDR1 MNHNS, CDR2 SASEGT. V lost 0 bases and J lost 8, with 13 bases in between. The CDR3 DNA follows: TGTGCCAGCAGTGAAGCGGACGGTGGGTGGGAAAAACTGTTTTTT. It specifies CASSEADGGWEKLFF.